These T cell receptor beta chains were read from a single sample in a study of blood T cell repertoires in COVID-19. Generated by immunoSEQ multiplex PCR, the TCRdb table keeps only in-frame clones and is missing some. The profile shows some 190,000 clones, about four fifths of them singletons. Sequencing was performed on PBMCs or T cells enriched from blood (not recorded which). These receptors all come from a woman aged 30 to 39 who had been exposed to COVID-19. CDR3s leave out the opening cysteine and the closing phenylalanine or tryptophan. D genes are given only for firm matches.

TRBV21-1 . ASSKRSGGLGTDTQY
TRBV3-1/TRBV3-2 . ASSPPPAADSPLH
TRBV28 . ASKALRGTEAF
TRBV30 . AWSVGGNSNQPQH
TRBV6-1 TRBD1 ASSETQGVETQY
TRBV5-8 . ASSDIQGVLNTEAF
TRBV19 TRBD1 ASSIAVPGQGSEKLF
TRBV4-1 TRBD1 ASSQEPQGSGYGYT
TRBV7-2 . ASSEGGRLPQH
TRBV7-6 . ASSLSIGAYEQY
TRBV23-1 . ASSQSEGAHSGEQY
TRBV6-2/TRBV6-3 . ASSIDSLGNTIY
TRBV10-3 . AISESMPDEAF
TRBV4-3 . ASSQDIGSEVDTQY
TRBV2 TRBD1 ASSAITGVGGYT
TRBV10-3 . AISEFLRDTYEQY
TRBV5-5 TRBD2 ASSRNSGGASEQY
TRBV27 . ASSFRGNNSPLH
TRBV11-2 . ASSLGESIEAF
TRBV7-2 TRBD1 ASSLTTGVGYT
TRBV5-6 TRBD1 ASSLVDRGSKETQY
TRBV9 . ASSVQTAADTQY
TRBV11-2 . ASSLDLVASSTDTQY
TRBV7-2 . ASSLRRENIQY
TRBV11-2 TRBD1 ASSFRTGTSPTGNTIY
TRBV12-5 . ASGSTVRGGLF
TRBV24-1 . ATSDSGKAQPQH